Listed here is a single T cell receptor beta chain. Trimming removed 3 bases from V and 6 bases from J, with 11 bases in between. The CDR3 has 13 residues. Profiling relied on immunoSEQ multiplex PCR, and the TCRdb table lists in-frame clones only, not all of them. The sample lists more than 250,000 clones, about 89% occurring once. This entry is derived from a study of blood T cell repertoires in COVID-19. Study in general: Some COVID-19 samples were acute and others convalescent; all came from the United States, Italy and Spain.

V usage is TRBV12-3 or TRBV12-4 and J usage is TRBJ1-2; D unclear. The sequence derives from a woman in her twenties or thirties who had recovered from COVID-19. Sequenced input: PBMCs or T cells enriched from blood (not recorded which). This chain's CDR3 is CASSFTRLDGYTF. In DNA form, the CDR3 reads TGTGCCAGCAGTTTCACCAGGTTAGATGGCTACACCTTC.